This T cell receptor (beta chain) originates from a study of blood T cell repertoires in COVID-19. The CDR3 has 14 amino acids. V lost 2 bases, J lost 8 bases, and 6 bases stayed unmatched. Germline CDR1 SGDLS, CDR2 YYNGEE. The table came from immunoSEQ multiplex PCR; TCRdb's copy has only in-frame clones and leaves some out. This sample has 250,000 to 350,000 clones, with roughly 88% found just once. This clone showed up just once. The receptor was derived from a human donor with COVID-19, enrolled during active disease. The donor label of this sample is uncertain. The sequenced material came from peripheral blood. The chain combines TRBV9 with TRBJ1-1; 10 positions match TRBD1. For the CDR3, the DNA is TGTGCCAGCAGCGTTCTCCCGGGACAGGGGGAAGCTTTCTTT. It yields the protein CASSVLPGQGEAFF.